One and the same sample provided the 10 T cell receptor beta chains below, sequenced in a study of graft-versus-host responses after intestinal transplantation. Sequencing used immunoSEQ multiplex PCR; TCRdb keeps in-frame clones, though not all of them. The sample lists roughly 77,000 clones, around 89% occurring once. Their recognized antigens are unknown. The specimen was unstimulated CD8+ T cells sorted from spleen or lymph node cells, collected before intestinal transplant. The receptors stem from a human donor who received an intestinal transplant.

This chain links TRBV5-1 with TRBJ2-7, with D possibly TRBD1 on 6 matching bases. CDR3 length: 14 amino acids. The germline CDR1 and CDR2 sequences are SGHRS and YFSETQ. Deletions cut 4 bases from V and 5 bases from J, with 16 bases between. CDR3 DNA: TGCGCCAGCAGCCCAGGGGACAAAAACGACGAGCAGTACTTC. Its protein product is CASSPGDKNDEQYF.

This chain uses TRBV5-1 with TRBJ2-2; no firm D call. Trimming stripped 2 bases from V and 3 bases from J, with 8 bases between. This CDR3 comprises 14 residues. Germline loops: CDR1 SGHRS, CDR2 YFSETQ. CDR3 bases: TGCGCCAGCAGCTTCGTGTCGTACACCGGGGAGCTGTTTTTT. Translation gives CASSFVSYTGELFF.

The chain employs TRBV5-1 and TRBJ1-5; TRBD1 matches 8 bases. The CDR3 length is 16 residues. The trim removed 2 bases at V and 3 bases at J, leaving 7 bases unmatched. Per germline, CDR1 SGHRS and CDR2 YFSETQ. CDR3 nucleotide sequence: TGCGCCAGCAGCTTCTCGCCAGGGGGCACCAATCAGCCCCAGCATTTT. Translation gives CASSFSPGGTNQPQHF.

CDR3 amino acids: CASSASGYEQYF. The CDR3 nucleotides read TGTGCCAGCAGTGCTAGCGGGTACGAGCAGTACTTC. V gene TRBV6-5 combines with J gene TRBJ2-7; 8 nucleotides agree with TRBD2. The CDR3 has 12 amino acids. V lost 5 bases, J lost 4 bases, and 1 base stayed unmatched. Germline V CDR1 and CDR2: MNHEY, SVGAGI.

The V call is TRBV15, the J call TRBJ1-2; no clear D. There are 14 residues in the CDR3. V was shortened by 0 bases and J by 3 bases, with 8 bases between the two germline ends. From germline, CDR1 is LNHNV and CDR2 YYDKDF (reference sequence). The CDR3 region is CATSREGGDYGYTF. The CDR3 region has the DNA TGTGCCACCAGCAGAGAGGGCGGGGACTATGGCTACACCTTC.

V and J are TRBV7-9 and TRBJ1-1; the D gene is possibly TRBD1 (5 bases). The CDR3 loop spans 16 amino acids. CDR1 and CDR2 (germline): SEHNR, FQNEAQ (reference sequence). Trimming took off 5 bases at V and 5 bases at J, with 21 bases between the two ends. The CDR3 bases are TGTGCCAGCAGCCCCCCATCAGGGCCCGGGCGGACTGAAGCTTTCTTT. Protein product: CASSPPSGPGRTEAFF.

V and J are TRBV28 and TRBJ2-7; TRBD1 matches 11 bases. The CDR3 has 14 residues. Looked up from germline, CDR1 is MDHEN and CDR2 is SYDVKM. Losses at the gene ends were 4 bases for V and 5 bases for J; bases not matched to a gene: 4. CDR3 bases: TGTGCCAGCAGTTCCGGGACAGGGGGTGACGAGCAGTACTTC. This translates into CASSSGTGGDEQYF.

V usage is TRBV5-1 and J usage is TRBJ1-1; the D is unclear. Trimming left V 1 base short and J 4 bases short, with 11 bases between. This CDR3 is 14 amino acids long. CDR1 and CDR2 from the germline V gene are SGHRS and YFSETQ. CDR3 sequence: CASSLSGRGTEAFF. DNA of the CDR3: TGCGCCAGCAGCTTGAGCGGGCGGGGCACTGAAGCTTTCTTT.

The chain employs TRBV4-1 and TRBJ2-7; D is uncertain. The CDR3 sequence is 13 residues long. From germline, CDR1 is MGHRA and CDR2 YSYEKL. The V end lost 1 base, the J end lost 3 bases, and 7 bases lay between the germline ends. DNA of the CDR3: TGCGCCAGCAGCCAAGGGCAGAACTACGAGCAGTACTTC. Its protein is CASSQGQNYEQYF.

The chain joins TRBV16 to TRBJ1-1; the D gene is possibly TRBD1 (6 bases). The length of the CDR3 is 13 residues. Germline lookup yields CDR1 KGHSY and CDR2 FQNENV. Trimming pared 2 bases from V and 5 bases from J, leaving 9 bases between. CDR3 region: CASSQGQGTEAFF. The DNA for the CDR3 is TGTGCCAGCAGCCAAGGGCAGGGGACTGAAGCTTTCTTT.